This T cell receptor beta chain came from a study of blood T cell repertoires in COVID-19. The CDR3 loop spans 14 amino acids. V was pared by 5 bases and J by 3 bases, with 11 bases between. Looked up from germline, CDR1 is SGHNT and CDR2 is YYREEE (reference sequence). Produced via immunoSEQ multiplex PCR; TCRdb's table is partial and in-frame only. Here the sample spans about 57,000 clones, roughly 82% being singletons. Sequences were obtained from peripheral blood. The chain uses TRBV5-4 and TRBJ1-4, with D tentatively TRBD1 (5 bases). The receptor comes from a woman aged 60-75 years with acute or convalescent COVID-19. CDR3 DNA: TGTGCCAGCAGTAGGGACTCATCTAATGAAAAACTGTTTTTT. Translation gives CASSRDSSNEKLFF.